This entry is about one T cell receptor (beta chain). Its specificity is unknown. The sample belongs to a study of T cell responses to AZD1222 COVID-19 vaccine. Study-wide results and limits: Spike-specific TCR breadth and depth went up after people got two AZD1222 doses. None of the repertoires were sampled until the peak T cell response had passed. Reportedly, close to half of spike-specific TCRs are directed against unmutated variant regions.

Produced via immunoSEQ multiplex PCR; TCRdb's table is partial and in-frame only. Seen here are approximately 210,000 clones, roughly 94% observed once, and the top ten hold around 1.7%. Trimming removed 5 bases at V and 0 bases at J, with 14 bases between. Germline assignment: CDR1 MNHEY and CDR2 SVGEGT. The CDR3 has 16 amino acids. V and J are TRBV6-2 or TRBV6-3 and TRBJ2-4, with D perhaps TRBD1 (6 bases). This TCR was recovered from an adult who received the MenACWY meningococcal vaccine as a control. Specimen: peripheral blood, collected 28 days after the second dose of the MenACWY control vaccine. CDR3 DNA sequence: TGTGCCAGCAGTAAAAGGACAGCACTAGCCAAAAACATTCAGTACTTC. Its translation is CASSKRTALAKNIQYF.